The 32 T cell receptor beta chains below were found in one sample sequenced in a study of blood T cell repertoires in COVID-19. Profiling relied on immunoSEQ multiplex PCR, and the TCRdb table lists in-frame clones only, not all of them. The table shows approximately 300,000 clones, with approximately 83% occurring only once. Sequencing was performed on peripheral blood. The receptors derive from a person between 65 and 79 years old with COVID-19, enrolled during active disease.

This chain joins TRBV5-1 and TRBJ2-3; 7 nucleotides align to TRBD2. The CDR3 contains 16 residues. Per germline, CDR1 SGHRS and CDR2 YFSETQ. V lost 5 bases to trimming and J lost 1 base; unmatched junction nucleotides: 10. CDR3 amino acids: CASRRGRGSGTDTQYF. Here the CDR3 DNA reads TGCGCCAGCAGGAGGGGCCGCGGGAGCGGCACAGATACGCAGTATTTT.

CDR3 sequence: CASSPRTFQNTEAFF. DNA of the CDR3: TGTGCCAGCAGTCCTAGGACATTCCAGAACACTGAAGCTTTCTTT. J is TRBJ1-1 and V is TRBV2; possibly TRBD1 for D (5 bases). Trimming stripped 5 bases from V and 1 base from J, with 14 bases between. This CDR3 has 15 amino acids. Germline CDR1 SNHLY, CDR2 FYNNEI.

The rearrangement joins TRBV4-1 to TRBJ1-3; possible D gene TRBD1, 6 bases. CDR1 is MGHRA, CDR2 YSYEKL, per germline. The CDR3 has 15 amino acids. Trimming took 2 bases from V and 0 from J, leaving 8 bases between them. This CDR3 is CASSQSRGSGNTIYF. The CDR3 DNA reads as TGCGCCAGCAGCCAAAGCAGGGGCTCTGGAAACACCATATATTTT.

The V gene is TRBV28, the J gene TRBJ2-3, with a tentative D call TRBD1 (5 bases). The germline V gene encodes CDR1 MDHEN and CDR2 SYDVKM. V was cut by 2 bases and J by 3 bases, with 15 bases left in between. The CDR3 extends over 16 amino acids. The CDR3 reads CASSLRGRLKTDTQYF. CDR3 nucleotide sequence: TGTGCCAGCAGTTTAAGGGGCAGGCTGAAAACAGATACGCAGTATTTT.

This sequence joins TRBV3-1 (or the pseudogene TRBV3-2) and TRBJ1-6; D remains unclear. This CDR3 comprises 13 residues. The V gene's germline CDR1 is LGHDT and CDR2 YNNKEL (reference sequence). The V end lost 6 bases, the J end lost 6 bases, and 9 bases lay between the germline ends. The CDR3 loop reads CASSLYLNSPLHF. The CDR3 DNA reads TGTGCCAGCAGTCTATACCTTAATTCACCCCTCCACTTT.

The CDR3 region has the DNA TGTGCCAGCAGCCCAAACCGGGACTTCGGTGAGCAGTTCTTC. This gives the protein CASSPNRDFGEQFF. This chain joins TRBV9 and TRBJ2-1; weak D call: TRBD2 (6 bases). This CDR3 has 14 amino acids. Between the trimmed V and J ends, which lost 4 bases and 9 bases, there was a span of 17 bases. Looked up from germline, CDR1 is SGDLS and CDR2 is YYNGEE.

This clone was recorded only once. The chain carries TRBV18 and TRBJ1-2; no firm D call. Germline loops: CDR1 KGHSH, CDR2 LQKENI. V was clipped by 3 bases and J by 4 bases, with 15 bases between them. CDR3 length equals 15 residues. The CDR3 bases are TGTGCCAGCTCACCGTTACCCGCAGGCAGCTATGGCTACACCTTC. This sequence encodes CASSPLPAGSYGYTF.

In DNA form, the CDR3 reads TGTGCCAGCAGCCATAGTTATGAGCAGTTCTTC. Its translation: CASSHSYEQFF. The V gene is TRBV3-1 (or the pseudogene TRBV3-2), the J gene TRBJ2-1; D call uncertain. Per germline, CDR1 LGHDT and CDR2 YNNKEL (reference sequence). This CDR3 is built from 11 residues. Trimming stripped 3 bases from V and 8 bases from J, with 5 bases between.

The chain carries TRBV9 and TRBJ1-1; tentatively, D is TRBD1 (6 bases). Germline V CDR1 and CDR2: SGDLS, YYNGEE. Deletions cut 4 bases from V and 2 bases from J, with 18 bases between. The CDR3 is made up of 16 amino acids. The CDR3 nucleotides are TGTGCCAGCAGCCCCCTGGGGGGGCAGACTAACACTGAAGCTTTCTTT. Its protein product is CASSPLGGQTNTEAFF.

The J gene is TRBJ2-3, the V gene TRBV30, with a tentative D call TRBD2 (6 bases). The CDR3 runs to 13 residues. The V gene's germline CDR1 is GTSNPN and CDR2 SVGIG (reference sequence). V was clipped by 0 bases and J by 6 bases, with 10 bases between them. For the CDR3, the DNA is TGTGCCTGGAGTGTAGGAGGGCGCGATACGCAGTATTTT. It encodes CAWSVGGRDTQYF.

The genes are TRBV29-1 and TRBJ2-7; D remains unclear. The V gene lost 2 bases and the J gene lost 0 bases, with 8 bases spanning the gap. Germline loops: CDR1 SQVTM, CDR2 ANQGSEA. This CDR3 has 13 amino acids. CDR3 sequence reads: CSVEFPSSYEQYF. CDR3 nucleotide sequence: TGCAGCGTTGAATTTCCGAGCTCCTACGAGCAGTACTTC.

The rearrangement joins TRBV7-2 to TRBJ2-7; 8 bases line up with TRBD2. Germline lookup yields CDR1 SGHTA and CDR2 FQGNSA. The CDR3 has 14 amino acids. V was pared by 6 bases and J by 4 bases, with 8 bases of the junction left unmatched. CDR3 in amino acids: CASSNSGSAYEQYF. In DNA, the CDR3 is TGTGCCAGCAGTAACAGCGGGAGCGCATACGAGCAGTACTTC.

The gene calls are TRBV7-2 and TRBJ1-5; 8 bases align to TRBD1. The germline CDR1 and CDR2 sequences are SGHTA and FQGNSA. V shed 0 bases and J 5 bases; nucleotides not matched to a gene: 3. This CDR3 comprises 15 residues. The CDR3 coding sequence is TGTGCCAGCAGCTTAGCGACAGGGGTGGATCAGCCCCAGCATTTT. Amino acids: CASSLATGVDQPQHF. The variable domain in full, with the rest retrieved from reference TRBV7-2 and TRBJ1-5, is GAGVSQSPSNKVTEKGKDVELRCDPISGHTALYWYRQSLGQGLEFLIYFQGNSAPDKSGLPSDRFSAERTGGSVSTLTIQRTQQEDSAVYLCASSLATGVDQPQHFGDGTRLSIL.

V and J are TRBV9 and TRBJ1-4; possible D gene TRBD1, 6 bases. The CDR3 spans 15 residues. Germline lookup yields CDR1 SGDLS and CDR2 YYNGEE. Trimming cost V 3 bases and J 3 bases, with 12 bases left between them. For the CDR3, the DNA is TGTGCCAGCAGCGAAAGGGACACTCCTAATGAAAAACTGTTTTTT. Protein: CASSERDTPNEKLFF.

The CDR3 protein is CASSYSGTGRKAFF. CDR3 in DNA: TGTGCCAGCAGTTACTCCGGGACAGGGCGGAAAGCTTTCTTT. V usage is TRBV6-2 or TRBV6-3 and J usage is TRBJ1-1, with TRBD1 matching over 9 bases. The CDR3 totals 14 residues. The J segment lost 9 bases and the V segment lost 0 bases, leaving 5 bases of the junction unmatched. The germline CDR1 and CDR2 sequences are MNHEY and SVGEGT.

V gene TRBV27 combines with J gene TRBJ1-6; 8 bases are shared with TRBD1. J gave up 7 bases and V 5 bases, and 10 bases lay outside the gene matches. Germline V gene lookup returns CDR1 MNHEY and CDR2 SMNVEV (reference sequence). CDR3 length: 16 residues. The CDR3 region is CASSPTGDLLNSPLHF. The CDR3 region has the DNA TGTGCCAGCAGTCCGACAGGGGACCTTCTCAATTCACCCCTCCACTTT.

The CDR3 nucleotides read TGTGCCAGCAGTTTATTGGGACAGGGCGCCCCTGCTAATGAAAAACTGTTTTTT. It encodes CASSLLGQGAPANEKLFF. The chain uses TRBV28 and TRBJ1-4; TRBD1 matches 9 bases. The trim removed 1 base at V and 3 bases at J, leaving 9 bases unmatched. The length of the CDR3 is 18 residues. Germline V gene data show CDR1 as MDHEN and CDR2 as SYDVKM.

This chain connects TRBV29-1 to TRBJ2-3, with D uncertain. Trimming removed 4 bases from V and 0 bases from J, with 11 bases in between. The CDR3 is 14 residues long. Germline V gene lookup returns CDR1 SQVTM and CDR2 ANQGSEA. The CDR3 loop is CSVAGRLSTDTQYF. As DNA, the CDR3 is TGCAGCGTTGCGGGTAGACTGAGCACAGATACGCAGTATTTT.

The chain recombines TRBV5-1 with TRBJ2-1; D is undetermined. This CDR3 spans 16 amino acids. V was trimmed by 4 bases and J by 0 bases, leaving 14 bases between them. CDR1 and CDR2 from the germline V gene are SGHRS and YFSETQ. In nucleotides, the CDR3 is TGCGCCAGCAGCCCCTTAGGAGTTCCCTCCTACAATGAGCAGTTCTTC. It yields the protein CASSPLGVPSYNEQFF.

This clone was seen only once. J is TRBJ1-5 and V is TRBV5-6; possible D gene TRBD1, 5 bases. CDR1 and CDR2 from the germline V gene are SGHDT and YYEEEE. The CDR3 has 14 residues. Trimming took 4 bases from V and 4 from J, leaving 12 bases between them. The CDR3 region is CASSVRGWNQPQHF. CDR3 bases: TGTGCCAGCAGCGTCCGGGGGTGGAATCAGCCCCAGCATTTT.

The CDR3 protein is CASSQGGGDWGNNEQFF. CDR3 bases: TGCGCCAGCAGCCAAGGAGGGGGGGACTGGGGTAACAATGAGCAGTTCTTC. The genes are TRBV4-1 and TRBJ2-1; a possible D gene is TRBD2 (7 bases). The CDR3 loop spans 17 amino acids. Trimming removed 1 base at V and 5 bases at J, with 18 bases between. The germline CDR1 and CDR2 sequences are MGHRA and YSYEKL.

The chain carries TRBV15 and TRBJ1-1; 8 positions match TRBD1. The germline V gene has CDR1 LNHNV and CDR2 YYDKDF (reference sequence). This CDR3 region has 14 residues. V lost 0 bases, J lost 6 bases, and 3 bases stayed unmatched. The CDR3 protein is CATSRDRGLSEAFF. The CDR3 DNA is TGTGCCACCAGCAGAGACAGGGGGCTTTCTGAAGCTTTCTTT. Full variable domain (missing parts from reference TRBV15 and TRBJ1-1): DAMVIQNPRYQVTQFGKPVTLSCSQTLNHNVMYWYQQKSSQAPKLLFHYYDKDFNNEADTPDNFQSRRPNTSFCFLDIRSPGLGDTAMYLCATSRDRGLSEAFFGQGTRLTVV.

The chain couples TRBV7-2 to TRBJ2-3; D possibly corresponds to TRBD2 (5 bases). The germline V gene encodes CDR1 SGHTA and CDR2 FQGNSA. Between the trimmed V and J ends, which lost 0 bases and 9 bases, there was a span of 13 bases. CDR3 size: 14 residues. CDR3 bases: TGTGCCAGCAGCTTAGCGTCCCAGAGCGGAACGCAGTATTTT. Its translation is CASSLASQSGTQYF. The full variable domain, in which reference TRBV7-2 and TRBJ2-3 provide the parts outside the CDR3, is GAGVSQSPSNKVTEKGKDVELRCDPISGHTALYWYRQSLGQGLEFLIYFQGNSAPDKSGLPSDRFSAERTGGSVSTLTIQRTQQEDSAVYLCASSLASQSGTQYFGPGTRLTVL.

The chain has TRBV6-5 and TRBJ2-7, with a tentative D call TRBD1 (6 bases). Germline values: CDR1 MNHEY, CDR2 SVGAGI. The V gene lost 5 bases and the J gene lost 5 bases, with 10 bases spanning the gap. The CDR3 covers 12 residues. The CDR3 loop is CASSTGLDEQYF. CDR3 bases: TGTGCCAGCAGTACAGGGTTGGACGAGCAGTACTTC.

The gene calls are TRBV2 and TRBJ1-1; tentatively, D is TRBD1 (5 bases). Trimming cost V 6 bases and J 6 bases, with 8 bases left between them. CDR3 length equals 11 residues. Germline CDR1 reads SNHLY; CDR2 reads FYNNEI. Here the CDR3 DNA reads TGTGCCAGCAGGGACAAACCTGAAGCTTTCTTT. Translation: CASRDKPEAFF. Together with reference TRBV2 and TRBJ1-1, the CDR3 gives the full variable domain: EPEVTQTPSHQVTQMGQEVILRCVPISNHLYFYWYRQILGQKVEFLVSFYNNEISEKSEIFDDQFSVERPDGSNFTLKIRSTKLEDSAMYFCASRDKPEAFFGQGTRLTVV.

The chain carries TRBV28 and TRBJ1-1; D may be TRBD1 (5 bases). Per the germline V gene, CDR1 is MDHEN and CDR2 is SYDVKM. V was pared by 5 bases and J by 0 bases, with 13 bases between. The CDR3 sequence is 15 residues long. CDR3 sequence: CASSPPLGLNTEAFF. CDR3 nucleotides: TGTGCCAGCAGTCCCCCGTTGGGGCTGAACACTGAAGCTTTCTTT.

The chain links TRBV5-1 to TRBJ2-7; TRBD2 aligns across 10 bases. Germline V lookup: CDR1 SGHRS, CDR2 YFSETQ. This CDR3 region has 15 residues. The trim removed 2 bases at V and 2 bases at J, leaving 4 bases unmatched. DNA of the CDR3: TGCGCCAGCAGCTTTTCACTAGCGGGAACCTACGAGCAGTACTTC. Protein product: CASSFSLAGTYEQYF.

CDR3 bases: TGTGCCATCAGTCCAAGCGGGGGTTCCAACAATGAGCAGTTCTTC. It is translated as CAISPSGGSNNEQFF. The chain is built from TRBV10-3 and TRBJ2-1; 8 nucleotides match TRBD2. With V trimmed by 5 bases and J by 5 bases, 8 bases remained unmatched. The CDR3 loop spans 15 amino acids. Germline CDR1 is ENHRY and CDR2 is SYGVKD.

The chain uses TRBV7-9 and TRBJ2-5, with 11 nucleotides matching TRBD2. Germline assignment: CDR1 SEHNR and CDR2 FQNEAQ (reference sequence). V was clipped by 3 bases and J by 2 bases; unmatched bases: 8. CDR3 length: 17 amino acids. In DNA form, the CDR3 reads TGTGCCAGCAGCTTTAGTAGGAGACTAGCGGGGCAAGAGACCCAGTACTTC. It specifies CASSFSRRLAGQETQYF.

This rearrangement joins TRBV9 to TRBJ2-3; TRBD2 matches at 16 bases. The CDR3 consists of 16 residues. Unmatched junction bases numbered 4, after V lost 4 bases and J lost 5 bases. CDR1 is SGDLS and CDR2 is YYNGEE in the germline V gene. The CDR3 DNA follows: TGTGCCAGCAGCCCCGGGACTAGCGGGAGGGTAGATACGCAGTATTTT. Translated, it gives CASSPGTSGRVDTQYF.

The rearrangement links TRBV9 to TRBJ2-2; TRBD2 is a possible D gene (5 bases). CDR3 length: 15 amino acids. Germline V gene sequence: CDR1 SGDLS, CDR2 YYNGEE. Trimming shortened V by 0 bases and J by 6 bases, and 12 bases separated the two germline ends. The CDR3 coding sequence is TGTGCCAGCAGCGTAGGGGTTAGCGCCGCCGGGGAGCTGTTTTTT. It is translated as CASSVGVSAAGELFF.

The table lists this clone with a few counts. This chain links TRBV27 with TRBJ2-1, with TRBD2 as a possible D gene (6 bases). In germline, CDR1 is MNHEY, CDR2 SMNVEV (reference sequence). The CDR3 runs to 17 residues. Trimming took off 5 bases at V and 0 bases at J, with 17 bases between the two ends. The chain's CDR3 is CASSRVMGLSSYNEQFF. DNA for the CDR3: TGTGCCAGCAGTAGGGTCATGGGACTTAGCTCCTACAATGAGCAGTTCTTC.